The present T cell receptor beta chain was sequenced within a study of T cells in Graves' hyperthyroidism and ophthalmopathy. Findings and caveats of the study: Most expanded thyroid clonotypes above 0.001 also appeared in blood.

The V segment lost 10 bases and the J segment 5 bases; nucleotides outside the gene matches: 7. CDR1 is MDHEN and CDR2 is SYDVKM in the germline V gene. This CDR3 region has 12 residues. In this sample, this clonotype turned up many times. Its target is unknown. What was amplified from RNA transcripts were TCR beta CDR3 regions. With the HTBI primer set, the TCR CDR3 went through a first round of RT-PCR. One entry per CDR3 protein results from TCRdb running MiXCR on the multiplex PCR reads. The table records roughly 500,000 distinct CDR3 sequences, under 60% of them present only once. Thyroid ultrasound, orbital computed tomography, clinical symptoms, and serum thyroxine and TRAb underpinned diagnoses.

Sequences were obtained from peripheral blood or thyroid tissue (not recorded which). The receptor was derived from an adult woman with Graves' disease, either hyperthyroidism or ophthalmopathy (not recorded which). This chain joins TRBV28 and TRBJ2-5, with 7 bases lining up with TRBD1. CDR3 protein: CATYRGLETQYF. Here the CDR3 DNA reads TGTGCCACGTACAGGGGCCTGGAGACCCAGTACTTC.